The present TCR beta chain was sequenced within a study of CD8+CD57+ T cells in acquired aplastic anemia (dated by TCRdb to the late 2010s). For the study in its entirety: DNA extracted from sorted CD4+ and CD8+ cells had a mean of approximately 3.3 ug, with a range of 0.2 to 27.4 ug. A CD8+CD57+ expansion meant a frequency higher than the mean frequency seen in healthy subjects. Findings and caveats that apply to the study as a whole: Fewer than 30 CD8+ CDR3 sequences were found in both patients and controls but appeared to be highly expressed in patients and within the immunodominant clones of the patients. No significant difference in CD8+ Simpson's diversity was found between patients and healthy controls (P=0.060).

Genomic DNA was used as template for profiling of TCR beta VDJ combinations and CDR3 sequences. An Illumina HiSeq 2000 was used for TCR repertoire sequencing. Per the original workflow: TRBV/TRBJ rearrangement plots, CDR3 size and DJ length profiles, and Simpson's diversity index were used to evaluate the repertoires. The immunodominant clone was defined as the most abundant DNA sequence in deep sequencing data. CDR3 amino acid sequences were screened for sharing across subjects and were compared with published repertoires and the VDJdb database. Through fastp at Q25 and MiXCR, TCRdb rebuilt clones from the public reads, retaining in-frame beta chains. Under each unique CDR3 protein, matching rows form one entry showing the most common genes and DNA. These V and J calls derive from TCRdb rather than the authors' analysis. This sample gives around 210,000 distinct CDR3 sequences in total; about 60% of them show up just once. The top ten hold roughly three fifths of the sample.

In the case of this clonotype: Its antigen is still unknown. Base qualities are missing; no much larger clone stands one base away.

The patients picked for sequencing were ones in whom flow cytometry had shown an expansion of CD8+CD57+ cells. Severe acquired aplastic anemia was diagnosed in all patients according to International Study of Aplastic Anemia and Agranulocytosis and Camitta criteria. At the time blood was sampled, none of the patients had received any therapy. TCR repertoires of sorted CD4+ and CD8+ blood T cells from severe aplastic anemia patients and healthy subjects were deep-sequenced in the study. Patients were enrolled in the USA under clinicaltrials.gov protocols 00001620, 01623167, 00001397, 00071045, 00081523 and 00961064. Ficoll-Paque density gradient centrifugation was used to isolate peripheral blood mononuclear cells. Before DNA extraction, CD4+ and CD8+ T cells were sorted by FACS or by magnetic beads. Including the terminal cysteine and phenylalanine, the CDR3 comprises 17 residues. Only the CDR3 portion is preserved as DNA: 51 bases, with reading frame beginning at the first base. Germline trimming: 1 base from V, 3 bases from J; junction bases outside gene matches: 6. Reading the germline V gene gives CDR1 SGHDN and CDR2 FVKESK.

This TCR was recovered from a human donor with aplastic anemia. Input material: sorted CD4+, CD8+, or CD8+CD57+ T cells (not recorded which) from PBMCs. The chain is encoded by TRBV14 joined to TRBJ2-1; the junction holds 10 bases that match TRBD2. The nucleotide sequence reads TGTGCCAGCAGCCAAGCTTCACGGACTAGCGGCTACAATGAGCAGTTCTTC. This gives the protein CASSQASRTSGYNEQFF.